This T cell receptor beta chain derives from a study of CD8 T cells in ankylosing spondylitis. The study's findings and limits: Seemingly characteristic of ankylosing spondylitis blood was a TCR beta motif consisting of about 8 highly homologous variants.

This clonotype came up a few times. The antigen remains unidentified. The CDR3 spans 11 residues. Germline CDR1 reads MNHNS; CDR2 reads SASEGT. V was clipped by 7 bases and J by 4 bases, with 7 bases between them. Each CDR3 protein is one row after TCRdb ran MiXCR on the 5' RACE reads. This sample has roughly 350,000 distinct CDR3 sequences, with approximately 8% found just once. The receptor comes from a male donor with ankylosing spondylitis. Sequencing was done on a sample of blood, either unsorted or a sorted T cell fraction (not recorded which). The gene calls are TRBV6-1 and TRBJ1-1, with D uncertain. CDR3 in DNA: TGTGCCAGCAACGGGTTCACTGAAGCTTTCTTT. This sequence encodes CASNGFTEAFF.